The rows below give T cell receptor beta chains drawn from one sample of a study of shared clonotypes between healthy human individuals. TCRdb keeps only in-frame clones here, not all; method: immunoSEQ multiplex PCR. The table includes over 2 million clones, 95% detected once. Sequencing input: naive CD4+ T cells sorted from blood. These receptor sequences come from a man younger than 35 in good health. Each CDR3 is given with its conserved first and last residue. A D gene is named only where the DNA matches it firmly. The size field is filled for only some rows; it gives once, few, many or a size class.

D	size	V	J	CDR3	DNA
TRBD2	once	TRBV18	TRBJ2-1	CASSYQAGSSQNEQFF	TGTGCCAGCTCATACCAAGCGGGATCATCTCAGAATGAGCAGTTCTTC
-	few	TRBV6-1	TRBJ1-3	CASSQPFGNTIYF	TGTGCCAGCTCCCAGCCTTTCGGAAACACCATATATTTT
TRBD1	-	TRBV6-1	TRBJ2-1	CASSGFSGTESYNEQFF	TGTGCCAGCAGTGGATTCTCCGGGACAGAGTCCTACAATGAGCAGTTCTTC
TRBD1	-	TRBV6-5	TRBJ2-1	CASRGTGAYEQFF	TGTGCCAGCAGGGGGACAGGGGCCTATGAGCAGTTCTTC
-	-	TRBV28	TRBJ1-3	CASSPRGAGNTIYF	TGTGCCAGCAGTCCCCGGGGTGCTGGAAACACCATATATTTT
TRBD2	-	TRBV2	TRBJ2-3	CASITGTSGSTDTQYF	TGTGCCAGCATAACCGGGACTAGCGGGAGCACAGATACGCAGTATTTT
-	-	TRBV6-4	TRBJ1-5	CASSGRRDRPANSNQPQHF	TGTGCCAGCAGTGGCCGCCGGGACCGCCCCGCTAATAGCAATCAGCCCCAGCATTTT
-	-	TRBV25-1	TRBJ2-3	CASSERGGPSTDTQYF	TGTGCCAGCAGTGAAAGGGGGGGCCCAAGCACAGATACGCAGTATTTT
-	-	TRBV7-2	TRBJ1-2	CASSLDGSGYTF	TGTGCCAGCAGCTTAGATGGGTCTGGCTACACCTTC
-	-	TRBV5-1	TRBJ2-7	CASSLTNDPYEQYF	TGCGCCAGCAGCTTAACTAATGACCCCTACGAGCAGTACTTC
-	-	TRBV7-6	TRBJ1-5	CASSLQGQPQHF	TGTGCCAGCAGCTTACAGGGCCAGCCCCAGCATTTT
-	-	TRBV5-1	TRBJ1-3	CASSLAREGNTIYF	TGCGCCAGCAGCTTGGCTCGCGAGGGAAACACCATATATTTT
-	-	TRBV6-1	TRBJ1-5	CASSEWGRISNQPQHF	TGTGCCAGCAGTGAATGGGGACGGATTAGCAATCAGCCCCAGCATTTT
TRBD1	-	TRBV5-1	TRBJ2-7	CASSPDRAYEQYF	TGCGCCAGCAGCCCGGACAGGGCGTACGAGCAGTACTTC
-	once	TRBV5-4	TRBJ2-1	CASRFLESYNEQFF	TGTGCCAGCAGATTCCTGGAGTCCTACAATGAGCAGTTCTTC
TRBD1	-	TRBV7-9	TRBJ2-5	CASSLIGTGGETQYF	TGTGCCAGCAGCTTGATCGGGACAGGTGGAGAGACCCAGTACTTC
-	-	TRBV11-1	TRBJ2-3	CASSLALESFSTDTQYF	TGTGCCAGCAGCTTAGCACTCGAATCGTTTAGCACAGATACGCAGTATTTT
-	-	TRBV18	TRBJ1-1	CASSLSPTGRNTEAFF	TGTGCCAGCTCACTGAGCCCGACAGGACGGAACACTGAAGCTTTCTTT
-	-	TRBV5-1	TRBJ2-4	CASSVGWDGRGNIQYF	TGCGCCAGCAGCGTAGGATGGGACGGACGGGGAAACATTCAGTACTTC
-	-	TRBV7-9	TRBJ2-2	CASSPLSSGNKVSGELFF	TGTGCCAGCAGCCCGCTCTCGTCGGGGAACAAGGTCTCCGGGGAGCTGTTTTTT
TRBD2	-	TRBV6-7	TRBJ2-5	CASRSTSPGQLYQETQYF	TGTGCCAGCAGGTCGACTAGCCCTGGTCAACTGTACCAAGAGACCCAGTACTTC
-	-	TRBV10-3	TRBJ1-6	CAISEWGDTSSYNSPLHF	TGTGCCATCAGTGAGTGGGGGGACACTAGCTCCTATAATTCACCCCTCCACTTT